A selection of T cell receptor beta chains follows, all from one sample in a study of fetal regulatory T cell absence and autoimmunity. Data came from immunoSEQ multiplex PCR; TCRdb stores just in-frame clones and leaves some out. The repertoire includes 45,000 to 50,000 clones, about 79% of them detected once, and 0.41% sits in the top ten. Source material: cord blood. The source of these receptors is a newborn boy with IPEX syndrome. Each CDR3 is given with its conserved first and last residue. The order of the fields is J gene, D gene, clone size, V gene, CDR3 protein, CDR3 DNA. The D gene is left open where the match is weak. Size tells how often a clone was seen (once, few, many) or the class of an expanded clone, and some rows leave it out.

>TRBJ2-7|TRBD2|-|TRBV5-6
CASSPFPTSGNAYEQYF
TGTGCCAGCAGCCCCTTCCCGACTAGCGGGAACGCCTACGAGCAGTACTTC
>TRBJ2-1|TRBD2|-|TRBV5-4
CASSPLAGDYNEQFF
TGTGCCAGCAGCCCACTAGCGGGGGACTACAATGAGCAGTTCTTC
>TRBJ2-7|-|-|TRBV7-9
CASAGSYEQYF
TGTGCCAGTGCCGGCTCCTACGAGCAGTACTTC
>TRBJ2-2|-|-|TRBV30
CAHKPQGLYTGELFF
TGTGCCCACAAACCCCAGGGCTTGTACACCGGGGAGCTGTTTTTT
>TRBJ2-3|TRBD1|-|TRBV19
CASSMGQGTDTQYF
TGTGCCAGTAGTATGGGACAGGGCACAGATACGCAGTATTTT
>TRBJ2-1|TRBD2|-|TRBV19
CASTELAGFYNEQFF
TGTGCCAGTACCGAGCTAGCGGGATTCTACAATGAGCAGTTCTTC
>TRBJ2-7|-|-|TRBV5-1
CASSPTPGGEQYF
TGCGCCAGCAGCCCAACCCCCGGAGGTGAGCAGTACTTC
>TRBJ1-5|TRBD1|-|TRBV6-6
CASTQGGKQPQHF
TGTGCCAGCACCCAGGGGGGGAAACAGCCCCAGCATTTT
>TRBJ2-7|-|few|TRBV5-8
CASSLAPWTDRSYEQYF
TGTGCCAGCAGCTTGGCCCCCTGGACAGACCGCTCCTACGAGCAGTACTTC
>TRBJ1-2|-|-|TRBV7-9
CASQGTNYGYTF
TGTGCCTCCCAGGGGACAAACTATGGCTACACCTTC
>TRBJ1-3|-|-|TRBV18
CASSPRAGNTIYF
TGTGCCAGCTCACCCAGGGCTGGAAACACCATATATTTT
>TRBJ2-1|TRBD1|once|TRBV18
CASSPGSDRDYNEQFF
TGTGCCAGCTCCCCGGGCTCGGACAGGGACTACAATGAGCAGTTCTTC
>TRBJ2-3|-|-|TRBV7-9
CASSFLIDTQYF
TGTGCCAGCAGCTTCCTTATAGATACGCAGTATTTT
>TRBJ2-2|-|-|TRBV23-1
CASSQGGGELFF
TGCGCCAGCAGTCAGGGGGGCGGGGAGCTGTTTTTT